Below are 15 T cell receptor beta chains sequenced from a single sample in a study of T cell changes during pregnancy in multiple sclerosis. Sequencing used immunoSEQ multiplex PCR; TCRdb keeps in-frame clones, though not all of them. The repertoire has 55,000 to 70,000 clones, about 90% of them found once; the top ten carry around 0.27%. The material was CD4+ T cells from peripheral blood mononuclear cells, obtained after pregnancy. These receptors were collected from a female donor with multiple sclerosis, enrolled in a pregnancy study.

This chain uses TRBV10-3 with TRBJ2-2; maybe TRBD2 (5 bases). Trimming stripped 9 bases from V and 4 bases from J, with 12 bases between. This CDR3 region has 13 residues. Germline CDR1 and CDR2: ENHRY and SYGVKD. In DNA, the CDR3 is TGTGCCATACCCAGCGGATTCACCGGGGAGCTGTTTTTT. Residues: CAIPSGFTGELFF.

This chain links TRBV5-1 with TRBJ2-1, with 7 bases matching TRBD2. V lost 6 bases and J lost 5; bases outside the gene matches: 8. Germline CDR1 reads SGHRS; CDR2 reads YFSETQ. The length of the CDR3 is 14 residues. The DNA for the CDR3 is TGCGCCAGCACCCTGGGAGGGTACGACAATGAGCAGTTCTTC. Protein product: CASTLGGYDNEQFF.

In this sample, this clone turned up once. The CDR3 is CASSLEIGGHGYTF. The CDR3 nucleotides read TGCGCCAGCAGCTTGGAGATAGGGGGCCATGGCTACACCTTC. The V and J genes are TRBV5-1 and TRBJ1-2; 7 nucleotides agree with TRBD1. Germline V gene sequence: CDR1 SGHRS, CDR2 YFSETQ. The CDR3 consists of 14 residues. The junction had 5 bases not matched to a gene; V was cut back by 0 bases and J by 6 bases.

The V call is TRBV7-8, the J call TRBJ1-5; weak D call: TRBD1 (6 bases). Trimming took 3 bases from V and 7 from J, leaving 22 bases between them. The CDR3 is 17 residues long. Germline CDR1 is SGHVS and CDR2 is FQNEAQ. The CDR3, as DNA: TGTGCCAGCAGCTTCTGGGCCGGTCAGGGGACCCACCAGCCCCAGCATTTT. It translates to CASSFWAGQGTHQPQHF.

The chain carries TRBV7-8 and TRBJ1-5; D is ambiguous. V dropped 4 bases and J dropped 7 bases, with 14 bases sitting between them. Germline V gene data show CDR1 as SGHVS and CDR2 as FQNEAQ. The CDR3 length is 14 residues. CDR3 in amino acids: CASSWTPTGQPQHF. The CDR3 nucleotides read TGTGCCAGCAGCTGGACCCCAACGGGGCAGCCCCAGCATTTT.

This chain uses TRBV28 with TRBJ1-5; D unresolved. The V end was cut by 6 bases, the J end by 0 bases, with 12 bases between. This CDR3 comprises 15 residues. Germline CDR1 MDHEN, CDR2 SYDVKM. The CDR3 bases are TGTGCCAGCAGCCTCGAGACATATAGCAATCAGCCCCAGCATTTT. Translation: CASSLETYSNQPQHF. Combining the CDR3 with reference TRBV28 and TRBJ1-5 gives the whole variable domain DVKVTQSSRYLVKRTGEKVFLECVQDMDHENMFWYRQDPGLGLRLIYFSYDVKMKEKGDIPEGYSVSREKKERFSLILESASTNQTSMYLCASSLETYSNQPQHFGDGTRLSIL.

The chain combines TRBV5-4 with TRBJ2-7; D is unclear. The V gene's germline CDR1 is SGHNT and CDR2 YYREEE (reference sequence). Trimming removed 4 bases from V and 5 bases from J, with 7 bases in between. CDR3 length: 11 residues. This CDR3 is CASSPANEQYF. In DNA, the CDR3 is TGTGCCAGCAGCCCAGCGAACGAGCAGTACTTC.

The chain joins TRBV30 to TRBJ1-1; D is possibly TRBD1 (5 bases). Germline V CDR1 and CDR2: GTSNPN, SVGIG (reference sequence). With 3 bases removed from V and 5 bases from J, the gap between germline ends came to 16 bases. The length of the CDR3 is 14 residues. DNA of the CDR3: TGTGCCTGGAGACGGGGGGGGGTTGGGACTGAAGCTTTCTTT. Amino acid sequence: CAWRRGGVGTEAFF.

The gene calls are TRBV27 and TRBJ2-7; D not certain. The V end was cut by 0 bases, the J end by 2 bases, with 8 bases between. Germline-derived CDR1 and CDR2 are MNHEY and SMNVEV (reference sequence). The CDR3 contains 14 residues. The DNA for the CDR3 is TGTGCCAGCAGTTTATCTGAGCGACCCTACGAGCAGTACTTC. It codes for CASSLSERPYEQYF.

This chain uses TRBV28 with TRBJ1-5; TRBD1 matches 7 bases. The V segment lost 5 bases and the J segment 3 bases; nucleotides outside the gene matches: 7. Germline loops: CDR1 MDHEN, CDR2 SYDVKM. CDR3 length: 15 residues. The CDR3 reads CASSPTGIPNQPQHF. The DNA of the CDR3 is TGTGCCAGCAGTCCGACAGGGATCCCCAATCAGCCCCAGCATTTT.

V gene TRBV9 combines with J gene TRBJ2-5; 7 bases are a match to TRBD1. Unmatched junction bases numbered 5, after V lost 0 bases and J lost 3 bases. The CDR3 has 15 residues. Germline V gene data show CDR1 as SGDLS and CDR2 as YYNGEE. CDR3 DNA sequence: TGTGCCAGCAGCGTAGCAGGCAGGGGGAAAGAGACCCAGTACTTC. As protein: CASSVAGRGKETQYF.

Written as DNA, the CDR3 is TGTGCCAGCAGCCCAACAGGGTCCACTGAAGCTTTCTTT. It specifies CASSPTGSTEAFF. This chain uses TRBV7-9 with TRBJ1-1, with a weak D call TRBD1 (6 bases). The CDR3 is 13 amino acids. Germline V gene data show CDR1 as SEHNR and CDR2 as FQNEAQ (reference sequence). V was pared by 5 bases and J by 4 bases, with 11 bases between.

The chain has TRBV25-1 and TRBJ2-7, with D unresolved. Looked up from germline, CDR1 is MGHDK and CDR2 is SYGVNS. The CDR3 totals 14 residues. Trimming cost V 0 bases and J 2 bases, with 8 bases left between them. This CDR3 is CASSEYGLPYEQYF. The CDR3 DNA reads TGTGCCAGCAGTGAATATGGGCTCCCCTACGAGCAGTACTTC.

This clone was detected once. The rearrangement uses TRBV19 and TRBJ2-3, with a tentative D call TRBD2 (6 bases). CDR1 and CDR2 from the germline V gene are LNHDA and SQIVND (reference sequence). V lost 3 bases and J 4 bases, leaving 11 bases between the germline ends. The CDR3 loop spans 14 amino acids. The CDR3 here is CASSIWGESDTQYF. The CDR3 region has the DNA TGTGCCAGTAGTATCTGGGGGGAATCAGATACGCAGTATTTT.

The rearrangement joins TRBV7-9 to TRBJ1-1; D is uncertain. Per germline, CDR1 SEHNR and CDR2 FQNEAQ (reference sequence). V was pared by 2 bases and J by 2 bases, with 6 bases between. The CDR3 length is 13 residues. CDR3 amino acids: CASSLPYNTEAFF. In DNA, the CDR3 is TGTGCCAGCAGCTTACCCTATAACACTGAAGCTTTCTTT.